Following are 5 T cell receptor beta chains from one sample sequenced in a study of cytomegalovirus exposure and HLA in healthy donors. In the PCR, 60 Vbeta and 13 Jbeta primers were used. Repertoires were generated with immunoSEQ multiplex PCR, while TCRdb's copy carries only in-frame clones and drops some. Among some 77,000 clones listed, roughly 80% were seen once. Material for sequencing was PBMCs. Receptors were obtained from a man in his fifties in good health and CMV-seropositive.

Concerning this clone: In the same sample, other DNA sequences code for this CDR3. The V and J genes are TRBV30 and TRBJ1-1, with D possibly being TRBD1 (5 bases). Germline lookup yields CDR1 GTSNPN and CDR2 SVGIG (reference sequence). Between the trimmed V and J ends, which lost 2 bases and 1 base, there was a span of 8 bases. The CDR3 spans 13 residues. The CDR3 DNA follows: TGTGCCTGGAGTCGGGGGGGGAACACTGAAGCTTTCTTT. Encoded protein: CAWSRGGNTEAFF.

The chain carries TRBV5-1 and TRBJ2-1; D perhaps matches TRBD2 (8 bases). Germline V CDR1 and CDR2: SGHRS, YFSETQ. The length of the CDR3 is 15 residues. V shed 2 bases and J shed 5 bases, with 14 bases lying between them. CDR3 sequence reads: CASSFLSGTDNEQFF. In DNA form, the CDR3 reads TGCGCCAGCAGCTTCCTTAGCGGGACAGACAATGAGCAGTTCTTC. Drawing the rest from reference TRBV5-1 and TRBJ2-1, the complete variable domain is KAGVTQTPRYLIKTRGQQVTLSCSPISGHRSVSWYQQTPGQGLQFLFEYFSETQRNKGNFPGRFSGRQFSNSRSEMNVSTLELGDSALYLCASSFLSGTDNEQFFGPGTRLTVL.

This chain connects TRBV13 to TRBJ2-1; 13 bases are a match to TRBD2. From germline, CDR1 is PRHDT and CDR2 FYEKMQ (reference sequence). CDR3 size: 15 residues. V shed 5 bases and J 14 bases; nucleotides not matched to a gene: 12. CDR3 sequence reads: CASSPREGLAGVKFF. The CDR3 DNA reads TGTGCCAGCAGCCCTCGAGAAGGACTAGCGGGAGTAAAGTTCTTC.

This rearrangement joins TRBV30 to TRBJ1-5; TRBD1 matches 9 bases. V trimming: 5 bases; J trimming: 6 bases; junction bases outside the gene matches: 8. The germline gives CDR1 GTSNPN, CDR2 SVGIG (reference sequence). CDR3 length equals 14 residues. DNA for the CDR3: TGTGCCTGGGGGGAACAGGGGGCATCTCAGCCCCAGCATTTT. Its protein is CAWGEQGASQPQHF.

The chain's CDR3 is CASSLAREETLGETQYF. The CDR3 DNA is TGTGCCAGCAGCTTAGCGAGGGAGGAGACCCTAGGGGAGACCCAGTACTTC. This chain links TRBV7-6 with TRBJ2-5; weak D call: TRBD2 (6 bases). Germline V CDR1 and CDR2: SGHVS, FNYEAQ. V lost 0 bases, J lost 5 bases, and 19 bases lay in between. The CDR3 spans 17 residues.